The source of this T cell receptor beta chain is a study of regulatory T cells in long-lasting Graves disease. The study's findings and limits: Persistent disease was associated with favored TRBV28 usage and with favored use of TRBJ1-2 and TRBJ2-5.

The sample's time point: newly diagnosed GD, antithyroid drugs for less than 3 months. Extracted PBMC RNA gave rise to the TCR library. An endocrinology department located in Xi'an, China, was where the patients came from. This clonotype was counted many times. Its antigen is unidentified. This CDR3 is built from 13 residues. Trimming removed 5 bases from V and 0 bases from J; junction bases left unmatched: 2. CDR1 is GTSNPN, CDR2 SVGIG, per germline (reference sequence). Both iRepertoire HTBI primers and Arm-PCR of CDR3 regions were used to build the TCR beta libraries. TCRdb analysed the multiplex PCR reads with MiXCR anew, one entry per CDR3 protein. Altogether 350,000 to 500,000 distinct CDR3 sequences are present, 16% being singletons, with the ten largest covering about 23%. The data also belong to a second study, concerning T cells in Graves' hyperthyroidism and ophthalmopathy.

The input for sequencing was peripheral blood mononuclear cells (PBMCs), taken at new diagnosis, from a patient treated with antithyroid drugs. This rearrangement joins TRBV30 to TRBJ2-7; the match to TRBD2 covers 9 bases. The sequence was collected from a woman between 18 and 29 years old with Graves disease. The CDR3 DNA reads as TGTGCCTGGGGGGGACTAGCCTCCTACGAGCAGTACTTC. Translation gives CAWGGLASYEQYF.